This T cell receptor beta chain was documented in a study of T-cell memory formation after mild COVID-19. Germline lookup yields CDR1 MGHRA and CDR2 YSYEKL. J lost 3 bases, V lost 2 bases, and 7 bases had no gene match. The CDR3 loop spans 16 amino acids. The TCR alpha and TCR beta cDNA libraries, bearing sample barcodes and UMIs, were generated by 5'RACE using constant-segment primers. Via MiXCR, TCRdb re-called the 5' RACE reads, giving one row per CDR3 protein. The sample has hundreds of thousands of distinct CDR3 sequences, around 21% seen once. Study observations and caveats: That cross-reactive memory joined was suggested by some responding clones appearing in pre-infection memory.

This clonotype has only a few counts. Its antigen is not identified. The genes are TRBV4-1 and TRBJ2-7; 10 bases agree with TRBD1. Sequenced sample: PBMCs or a T cell subset sorted from them (not recorded which). The clonotype comes from an adult woman who had mild COVID-19 (a few samples of this study predate the infection). Cell type and time point are not known. CDR3 protein: CASSQLTGQGNYEQYF. CDR3 DNA: TGCGCCAGCAGCCAACTAACGGGACAGGGGAACTACGAGCAGTACTTC.